Here is one T cell receptor beta chain with its context. The CDR3 runs to 16 residues. Germline trimming cut 6 bases from V and 3 bases from J; bases unmatched to any gene: 12. Germline V gene sequence: CDR1 SNHLY, CDR2 FYNNEI. This specimen comes from a study of cytomegalovirus exposure and HLA in healthy donors. The PCR had 60 Vbeta and 13 Jbeta primers. Generated by immunoSEQ multiplex PCR, the TCRdb table keeps only in-frame clones and is missing some. The data contain about 130,000 clones, about 78% of them seen just once; the ten biggest clones take up about 3%. Sample: PBMCs. The TCR sequence derives from a human donor in good health. The chain uses TRBV2 and TRBJ2-5, with TRBD2 matching 8 bases. The CDR3 coding sequence is TGTGCCAGCAGAGAGAAACTTAGCGGGGAGAAAGAGACCCAGTACTTC. Protein: CASREKLSGEKETQYF. The full variable domain, its missing parts supplied by reference TRBV2 and TRBJ2-5, is EPEVTQTPSHQVTQMGQEVILRCVPISNHLYFYWYRQILGQKVEFLVSFYNNEISEKSEIFDDQFSVERPDGSNFTLKIRSTKLEDSAMYFCASREKLSGEKETQYFGPGTRLLVL.